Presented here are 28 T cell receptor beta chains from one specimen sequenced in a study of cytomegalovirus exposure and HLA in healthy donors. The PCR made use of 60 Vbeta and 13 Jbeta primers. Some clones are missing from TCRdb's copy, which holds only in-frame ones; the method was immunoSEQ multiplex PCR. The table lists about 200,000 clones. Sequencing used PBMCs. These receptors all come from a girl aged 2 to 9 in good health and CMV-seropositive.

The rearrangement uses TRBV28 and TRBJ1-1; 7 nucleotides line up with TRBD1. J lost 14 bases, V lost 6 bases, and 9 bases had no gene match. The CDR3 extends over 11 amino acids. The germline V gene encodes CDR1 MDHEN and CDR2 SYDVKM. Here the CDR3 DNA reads TGTGCCAGCAGGATTCCGGGACAGCAGTTCTTT. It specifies CASRIPGQQFF.

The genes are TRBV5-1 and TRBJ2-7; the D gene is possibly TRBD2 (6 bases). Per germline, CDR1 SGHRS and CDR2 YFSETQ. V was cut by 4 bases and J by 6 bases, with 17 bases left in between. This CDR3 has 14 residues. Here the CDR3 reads CASSPARTGSEQYF. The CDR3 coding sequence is TGCGCCAGCAGCCCGGCGCGAACCGGGAGCGAGCAGTACTTC.

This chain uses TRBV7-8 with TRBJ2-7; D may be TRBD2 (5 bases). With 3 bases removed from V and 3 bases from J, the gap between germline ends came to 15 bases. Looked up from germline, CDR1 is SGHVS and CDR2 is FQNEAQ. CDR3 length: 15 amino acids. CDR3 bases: TGTGCCAGCAGCTTGGAGGCCAGAGAGTACTACGAGCAGTACTTC. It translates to CASSLEAREYYEQYF.

For the CDR3, the DNA is TGTGCCAGCAGTCAGGGGTTTTCTCAGTACTTC. Translation gives CASSQGFSQYF. The V call is TRBV6-5, the J call TRBJ2-4; TRBD1 might be the D (6 bases). The CDR3 has 11 residues. Germline CDR1 reads MNHEY; CDR2 reads SVGAGI. Deletions cut 5 bases from V and 12 bases from J, with 11 bases between.

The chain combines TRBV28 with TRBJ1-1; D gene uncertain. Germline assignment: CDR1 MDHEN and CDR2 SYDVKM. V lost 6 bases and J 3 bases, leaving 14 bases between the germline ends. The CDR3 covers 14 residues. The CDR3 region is CASSSGGRDTEAFF. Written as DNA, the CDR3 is TGTGCCAGCAGCTCAGGTGGGCGAGACACTGAAGCTTTCTTT.

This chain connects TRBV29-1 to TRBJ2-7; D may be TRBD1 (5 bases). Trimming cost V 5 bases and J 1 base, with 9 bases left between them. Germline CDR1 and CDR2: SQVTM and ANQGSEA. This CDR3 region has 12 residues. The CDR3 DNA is TGCAGCGTTAGTCAGGGTTCCTACGAGCAGTACTTC. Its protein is CSVSQGSYEQYF.

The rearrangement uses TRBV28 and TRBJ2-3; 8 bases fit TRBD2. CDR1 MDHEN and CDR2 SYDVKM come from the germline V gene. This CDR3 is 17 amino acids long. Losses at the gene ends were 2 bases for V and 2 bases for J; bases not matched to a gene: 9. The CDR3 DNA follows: TGTGCCAGCAGTTTACGGCTAGCGGGCAATCCCACAGATACGCAGTATTTT. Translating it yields CASSLRLAGNPTDTQYF.

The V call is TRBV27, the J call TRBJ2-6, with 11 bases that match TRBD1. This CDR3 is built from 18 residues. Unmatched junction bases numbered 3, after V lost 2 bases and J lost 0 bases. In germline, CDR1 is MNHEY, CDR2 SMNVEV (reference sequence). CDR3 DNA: TGTGCCAGCAGTTTAACCGGGACAGGGGGCTCTGGGGCCAACGTCCTGACTTTC. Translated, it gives CASSLTGTGGSGANVLTF.

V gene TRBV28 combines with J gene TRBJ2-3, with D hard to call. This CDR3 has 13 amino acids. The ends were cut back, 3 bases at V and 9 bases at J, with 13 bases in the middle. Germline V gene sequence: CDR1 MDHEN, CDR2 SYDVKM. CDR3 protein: CASSFPTTETQYF. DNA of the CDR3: TGTGCCAGCAGTTTCCCCACTACCGAAACGCAGTATTTT. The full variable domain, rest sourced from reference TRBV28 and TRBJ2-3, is DVKVTQSSRYLVKRTGEKVFLECVQDMDHENMFWYRQDPGLGLRLIYFSYDVKMKEKGDIPEGYSVSREKKERFSLILESASTNQTSMYLCASSFPTTETQYFGPGTRLTVL.

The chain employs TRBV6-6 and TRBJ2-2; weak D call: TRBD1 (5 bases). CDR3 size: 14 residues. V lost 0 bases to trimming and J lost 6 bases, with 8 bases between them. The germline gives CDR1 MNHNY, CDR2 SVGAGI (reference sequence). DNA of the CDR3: TGTGCCAGCAGTTACTCACAGGTATCCGGGGAGCTGTTTTTT. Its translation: CASSYSQVSGELFF.

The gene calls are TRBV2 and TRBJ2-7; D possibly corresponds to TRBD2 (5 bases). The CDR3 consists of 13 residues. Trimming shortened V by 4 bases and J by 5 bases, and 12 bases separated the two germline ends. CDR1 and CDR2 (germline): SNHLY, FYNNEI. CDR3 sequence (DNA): TGTGCCAGCAGTGTTGAGGGCGTACACGAGCAGTACTTC. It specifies CASSVEGVHEQYF. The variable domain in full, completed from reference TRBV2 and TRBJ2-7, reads EPEVTQTPSHQVTQMGQEVILRCVPISNHLYFYWYRQILGQKVEFLVSFYNNEISEKSEIFDDQFSVERPDGSNFTLKIRSTKLEDSAMYFCASSVEGVHEQYFGPGTRLTVT.

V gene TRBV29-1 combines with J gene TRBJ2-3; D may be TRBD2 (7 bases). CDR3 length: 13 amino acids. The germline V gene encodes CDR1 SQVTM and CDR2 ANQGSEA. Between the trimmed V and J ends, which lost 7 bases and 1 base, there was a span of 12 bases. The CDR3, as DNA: TGCAGCGCCAGGGGAGGGGGCACAGATACGCAGTATTTT. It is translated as CSARGGGTDTQYF.

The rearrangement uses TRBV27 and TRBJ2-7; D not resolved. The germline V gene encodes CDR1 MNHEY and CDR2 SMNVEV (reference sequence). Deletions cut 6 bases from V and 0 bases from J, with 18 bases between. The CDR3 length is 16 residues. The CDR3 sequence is CASSPAEAPGSYEQYF. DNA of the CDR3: TGTGCCAGCAGCCCCGCGGAAGCCCCCGGCTCCTACGAGCAGTACTTC.

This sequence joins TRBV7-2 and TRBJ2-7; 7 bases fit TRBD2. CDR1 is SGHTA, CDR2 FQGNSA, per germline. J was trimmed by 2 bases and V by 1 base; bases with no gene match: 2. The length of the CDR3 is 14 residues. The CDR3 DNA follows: TGTGCCAGCAGCTTAGGCGGGAGAACCTACGAGCAGTACTTC. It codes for CASSLGGRTYEQYF.

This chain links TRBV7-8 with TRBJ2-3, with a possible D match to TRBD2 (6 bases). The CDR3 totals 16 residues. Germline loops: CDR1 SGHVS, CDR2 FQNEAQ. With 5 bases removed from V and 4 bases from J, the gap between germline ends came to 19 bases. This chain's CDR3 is CASSTRDFDLADTQYF. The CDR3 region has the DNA TGTGCCAGCAGCACGAGGGACTTCGACCTAGCAGATACGCAGTATTTT.

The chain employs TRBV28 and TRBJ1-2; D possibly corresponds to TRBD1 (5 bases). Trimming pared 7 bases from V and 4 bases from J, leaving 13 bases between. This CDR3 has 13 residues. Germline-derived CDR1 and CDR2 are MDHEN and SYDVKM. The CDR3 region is CASKPLGAYGYTF. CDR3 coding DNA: TGTGCCAGCAAACCTTTAGGGGCCTATGGCTACACCTTC.

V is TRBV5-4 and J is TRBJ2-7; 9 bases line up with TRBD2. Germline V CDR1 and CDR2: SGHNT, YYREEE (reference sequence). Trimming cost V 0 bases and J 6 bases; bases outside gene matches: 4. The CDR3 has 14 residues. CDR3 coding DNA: TGTGCCAGCAGCTTGGTAGCGGGAGCGGTCGAGCAGTACTTC. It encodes CASSLVAGAVEQYF.

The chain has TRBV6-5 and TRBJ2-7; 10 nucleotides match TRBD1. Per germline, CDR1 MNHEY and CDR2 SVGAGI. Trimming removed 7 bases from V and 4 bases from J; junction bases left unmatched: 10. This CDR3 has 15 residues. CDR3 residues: CASKASGQGLYEQYF. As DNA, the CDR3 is TGTGCCAGCAAAGCATCGGGACAGGGGTTGTACGAGCAGTACTTC.

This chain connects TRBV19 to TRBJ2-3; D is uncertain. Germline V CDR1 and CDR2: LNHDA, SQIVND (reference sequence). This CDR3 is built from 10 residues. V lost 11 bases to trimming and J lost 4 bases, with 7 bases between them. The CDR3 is CAPSADTQYF. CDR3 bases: TGTGCCCCCAGTGCAGATACGCAGTATTTT.

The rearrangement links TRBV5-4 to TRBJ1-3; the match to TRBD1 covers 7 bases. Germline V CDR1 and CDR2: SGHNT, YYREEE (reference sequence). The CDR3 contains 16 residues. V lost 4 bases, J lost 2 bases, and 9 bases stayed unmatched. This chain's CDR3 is CASSRQTGSAGNTIYF. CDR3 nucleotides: TGTGCCAGCAGCCGCCAGACAGGGTCAGCTGGAAACACCATATATTTT.

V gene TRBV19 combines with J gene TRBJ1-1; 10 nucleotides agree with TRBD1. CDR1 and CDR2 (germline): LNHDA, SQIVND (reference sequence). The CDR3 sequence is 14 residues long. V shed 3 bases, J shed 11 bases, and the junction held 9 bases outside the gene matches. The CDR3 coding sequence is TGTGCCAGTAGTATGTCCGGGACAGGGGCGAGCGCTTTCTTT. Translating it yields CASSMSGTGASAFF.

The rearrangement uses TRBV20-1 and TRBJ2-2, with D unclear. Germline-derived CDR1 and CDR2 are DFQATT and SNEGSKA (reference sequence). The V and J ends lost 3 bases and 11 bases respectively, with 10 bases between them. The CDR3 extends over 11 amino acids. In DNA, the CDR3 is TGCAGTGCTAGTTTCGTCGGTGAGCTGTTTTTT. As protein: CSASFVGELFF.

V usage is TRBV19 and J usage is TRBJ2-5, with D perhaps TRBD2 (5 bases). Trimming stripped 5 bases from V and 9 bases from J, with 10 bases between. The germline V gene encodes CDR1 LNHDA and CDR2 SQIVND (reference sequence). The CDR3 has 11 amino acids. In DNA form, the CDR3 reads TGTGCCAGTAGTGAGGGAAGAGCCCAGTACTTC. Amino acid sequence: CASSEGRAQYF. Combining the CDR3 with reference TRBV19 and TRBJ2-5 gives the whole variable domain DGGITQSPKYLFRKEGQNVTLSCEQNLNHDAMYWYRQDPGQGLRLIYYSQIVNDFQKGDIAEGYSVSREKKESFPLTVTSAQKNPTAFYLCASSEGRAQYFGPGTRLLVL.

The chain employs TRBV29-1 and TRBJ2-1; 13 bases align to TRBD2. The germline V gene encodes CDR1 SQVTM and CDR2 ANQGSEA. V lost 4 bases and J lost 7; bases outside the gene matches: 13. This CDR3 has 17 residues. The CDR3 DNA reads TGCAGCGTTGGGGGACACGGTGGGACTAGCGGGATGAATGAGCAGTTCTTC. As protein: CSVGGHGGTSGMNEQFF.

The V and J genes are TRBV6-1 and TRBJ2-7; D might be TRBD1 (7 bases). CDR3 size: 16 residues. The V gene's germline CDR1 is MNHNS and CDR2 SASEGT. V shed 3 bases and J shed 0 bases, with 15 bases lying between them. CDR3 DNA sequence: TGTGCCAGCAGTGAGGGTTTTCAGGGGGGCTCCTACGAGCAGTACTTC. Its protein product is CASSEGFQGGSYEQYF.

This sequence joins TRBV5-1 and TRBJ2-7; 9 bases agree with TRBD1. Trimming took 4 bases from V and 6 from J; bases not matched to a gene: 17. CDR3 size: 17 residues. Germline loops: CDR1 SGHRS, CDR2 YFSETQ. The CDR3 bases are TGCGCCAGCAGCCCAGAAGCAACGGGACAGGGCCACTCCGAGCAGTACTTC. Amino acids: CASSPEATGQGHSEQYF.

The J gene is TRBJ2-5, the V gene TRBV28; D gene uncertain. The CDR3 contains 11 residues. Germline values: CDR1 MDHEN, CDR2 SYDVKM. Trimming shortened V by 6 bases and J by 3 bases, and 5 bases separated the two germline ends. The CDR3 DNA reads TGTGCCAGCAGCCGTAAAGAGACCCAGTACTTC. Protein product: CASSRKETQYF.

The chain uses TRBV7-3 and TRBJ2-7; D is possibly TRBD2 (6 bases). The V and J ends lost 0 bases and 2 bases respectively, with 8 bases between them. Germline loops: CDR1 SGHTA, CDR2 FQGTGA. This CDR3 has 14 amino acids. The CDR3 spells CASSLTGGAYEQYF. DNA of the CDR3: TGTGCCAGCAGCTTAACGGGCGGGGCCTACGAGCAGTACTTC.